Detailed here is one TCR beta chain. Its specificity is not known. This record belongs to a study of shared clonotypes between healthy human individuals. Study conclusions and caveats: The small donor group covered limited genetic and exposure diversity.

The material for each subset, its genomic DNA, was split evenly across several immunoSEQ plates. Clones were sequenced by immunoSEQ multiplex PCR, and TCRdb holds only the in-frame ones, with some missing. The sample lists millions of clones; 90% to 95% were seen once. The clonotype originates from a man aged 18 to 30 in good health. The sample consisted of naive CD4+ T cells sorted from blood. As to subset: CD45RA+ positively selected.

The CDR3 region is CASSPRQGVEAFF. For the CDR3, the DNA is TGTGCCAGCAGTCCGAGACAGGGGGTGGAGGCTTTCTTT. The chain combines TRBV27 with TRBJ1-1, with 9 bases that match TRBD1. Germline CDR1 is MNHEY and CDR2 is SMNVEV (reference sequence). With 5 bases clipped from V and 11 bases from J, the junction kept 9 bases outside the gene matches. This CDR3 is 13 amino acids long.